Below, 28 T cell receptor beta chains from the same sample are listed, as sequenced in a study of blood T cell repertoires in COVID-19. Here immunoSEQ multiplex PCR was the method, and the copy in TCRdb shows in-frame clones only, minus some. This repertoire shows 84,000 or so clones, roughly four fifths found once; its top ten account for more than 1%. The sample comprised peripheral blood. Receptors originate from a woman of 80 years or more with acute or convalescent COVID-19.

The chain is built from TRBV20-1 and TRBJ2-7, with TRBD1 matching 10 bases. The V and J ends lost 3 bases and 5 bases, in that order; junction bases with no gene match: 4. The CDR3 consists of 13 residues. The germline V gene has CDR1 DFQATT and CDR2 SNEGSKA (reference sequence). CDR3 loop: CSASRTGGNEQYF. The CDR3 DNA is TGCAGTGCTAGTAGGACAGGGGGGAACGAGCAGTACTTC.

CDR3 protein: CASSLGQTSNQPQHF. The CDR3 DNA reads as TGTGCCAGCAGTTTAGGACAGACTAGCAATCAGCCCCAGCATTTT. The chain is built from TRBV28 and TRBJ1-5; D is possibly TRBD1 (6 bases). V dropped 2 bases and J dropped 0 bases, with 8 bases sitting between them. The CDR3 loop spans 15 amino acids. Germline loops: CDR1 MDHEN, CDR2 SYDVKM.

The chain couples TRBV6-6 to TRBJ2-3; 8 bases are shared with TRBD1. V was clipped by 6 bases and J by 0 bases; unmatched bases: 8. Germline V gene data show CDR1 as MNHNY and CDR2 as SVGAGI (reference sequence). The CDR3 runs 16 residues. This CDR3 is CASSPWTGSSTDTQYF. The CDR3 DNA follows: TGTGCCAGCAGCCCTTGGACAGGGAGTAGCACAGATACGCAGTATTTT.

This clone has more than one count but fewer than ten. The genes are TRBV28 and TRBJ1-2, with 7 bases that match TRBD1. After removal of 6 bases from V and 7 bases from J, the junction contained 8 bases not matched to a gene. CDR1 and CDR2 from the germline V gene are MDHEN and SYDVKM. The CDR3 extends over 13 amino acids. The CDR3 nucleotides are TGTGCCAGCAGGCCTCAGGGGGAGATTGGCTACACCTTC. It is translated as CASRPQGEIGYTF.

This clone was seen a handful of times. This chain links TRBV19 with TRBJ1-5, with D uncertain. The ends were cut back, 7 bases at V and 0 bases at J, with 13 bases in the middle. CDR3 length: 15 residues. Germline V gene data show CDR1 as LNHDA and CDR2 as SQIVND (reference sequence). The CDR3 sequence: CASIPTVRSNQPQHF. The CDR3 nucleotides are TGTGCCAGTATCCCCACAGTGCGTAGCAATCAGCCCCAGCATTTT.

This sequence joins TRBV11-2 and TRBJ2-7; possible D gene TRBD1, 6 bases. The CDR3 length is 14 residues. The germline V gene has CDR1 SGHAT and CDR2 FQNNGV. Trimming pared 2 bases from V and 2 bases from J, leaving 10 bases between. CDR3 protein: CASSLIQGTYEQYF. The CDR3 bases are TGTGCCAGCAGCTTAATCCAGGGGACCTACGAGCAGTACTTC.

The chain employs TRBV7-8 and TRBJ1-3; a weak D match, TRBD1 (6 bases). V shed 1 base and J shed 3 bases, with 25 bases lying between them. There are 20 residues in the CDR3. Germline lookup yields CDR1 SGHVS and CDR2 FQNEAQ. CDR3 DNA sequence: TGTGCCAGCAGCTTAGTGGTCGGTAACCTCCAGGGGTCAGGTGGAAACACCATATATTTT. Translated, it gives CASSLVVGNLQGSGGNTIYF.

This clone was detected ten times or more. The chain joins TRBV12-3 or TRBV12-4 to TRBJ1-1, with D maybe TRBD1 (6 bases). This CDR3 has 12 amino acids. The V end lost 10 bases, the J end lost 5 bases, and 14 bases lay between the germline ends. The chain's CDR3 is CATSRRGTEAFF. Here the CDR3 DNA reads TGTGCCACCTCTAGAAGGGGGACTGAAGCTTTCTTT.

The table lists this clone with a count of one. The chain couples TRBV6-5 to TRBJ1-3, with TRBD1 matching 8 bases. CDR3 size: 15 residues. Germline V gene sequence: CDR1 MNHEY, CDR2 SVGAGI. The junction had 11 bases not matched to a gene; V was cut back by 10 bases and J by 3 bases. This CDR3 is CAIKFGQGGGNTIYF. For the CDR3, the DNA is TGTGCCATTAAGTTTGGACAGGGTGGTGGAAACACCATATATTTT.

This CDR3 is CATSDSGLAGTDTQYF. CDR3 bases: TGTGCCACCAGTGATTCGGGACTAGCGGGGACGGATACGCAGTATTTT. This chain links TRBV24-1 with TRBJ2-3; 13 nucleotides align to TRBD2. The germline CDR1 and CDR2 sequences are KGHDR and SFDVKD. The trim removed 2 bases at V and 6 bases at J, leaving 4 bases unmatched. CDR3 size: 16 residues.

The V and J genes are TRBV7-8 and TRBJ2-3; D perhaps matches TRBD1 (6 bases). Trimming took 8 bases from V and 5 from J, leaving 20 bases between them. Germline lookup yields CDR1 SGHVS and CDR2 FQNEAQ. This CDR3 contains 15 residues. This chain's CDR3 is CASGPGQPVIDTQYF. In nucleotides, the CDR3 is TGTGCCAGCGGCCCAGGACAGCCCGTGATAGATACGCAGTATTTT.

The chain links TRBV18 to TRBJ1-1, with 8 bases identical to TRBD1. With V trimmed by 3 bases and J by 6 bases, 3 bases remained unmatched. From germline, CDR1 is KGHSH and CDR2 LQKENI. The CDR3 is 13 amino acids. CDR3 amino acids: CASSPTGVPEAFF. The CDR3 nucleotides read TGTGCCAGCTCACCGACAGGGGTCCCTGAAGCTTTCTTT. The complete variable domain, with remaining parts taken from reference TRBV18 and TRBJ1-1, reads NAGVMQNPRHLVRRRGQEARLRCSPMKGHSHVYWYRQLPEEGLKFMVYLQKENIIDESGMPKERFSAEFPKEGPSILRIQQVVRGDSAAYFCASSPTGVPEAFFGQGTRLTVV.

J is TRBJ1-4 and V is TRBV6-6; D might be TRBD1 (6 bases). The CDR3 is made up of 12 amino acids. Germline V gene lookup returns CDR1 MNHNY and CDR2 SVGAGI (reference sequence). Between the trimmed V and J ends, which lost 7 bases and 5 bases, there was a span of 8 bases. CDR3 loop: CASKQGNEKLFF. The CDR3 nucleotides read TGTGCCAGCAAGCAGGGGAATGAAAAACTGTTTTTT.

The chain recombines TRBV20-1 with TRBJ2-3, with TRBD2 as a possible D gene (6 bases). Germline CDR1 DFQATT, CDR2 SNEGSKA (reference sequence). V shed 3 bases and J shed 0 bases, with 13 bases lying between them. This CDR3 is built from 15 residues. CDR3 coding DNA: TGCAGTGCTAGTTCCGCGGGGACTAGCACAGATACGCAGTATTTT. Protein sequence: CSASSAGTSTDTQYF.

This clone turned up a few times. V usage is TRBV5-1 and J usage is TRBJ2-1; 7 positions agree with TRBD2. From germline, CDR1 is SGHRS and CDR2 YFSETQ. This CDR3 spans 15 amino acids. Unmatched junction bases numbered 6, after V lost 3 bases and J lost 3 bases. The CDR3 DNA sequence: TGCGCCAGCAGCTACGGACTAGACGGCTACAATGAGCAGTTCTTC. It translates to CASSYGLDGYNEQFF.

The chain uses TRBV5-1 and TRBJ1-4; 10 nucleotides line up with TRBD1. Per the germline V gene, CDR1 is SGHRS and CDR2 is YFSETQ. The CDR3 consists of 15 residues. J gave up 8 bases and V 4 bases, and 8 bases lay outside the gene matches. The CDR3 loop reads CASSVPGTGAEKLFF. The CDR3 DNA reads as TGCGCCAGCAGCGTTCCCGGGACAGGGGCCGAAAAACTGTTTTTT.

CDR3 DNA: TGTGCCAGCAGTGAACGGCGGGGGGGCCCTAACCAAGAGACCCAGTACTTC. Its protein product is CASSERRGGPNQETQYF. The J gene is TRBJ2-5, the V gene TRBV6-1, with TRBD2 matching 9 bases. Germline V gene lookup returns CDR1 MNHNS and CDR2 SASEGT. This CDR3 spans 17 amino acids. The junction had 7 bases not matched to a gene; V was cut back by 2 bases and J by 0 bases.

The genes are TRBV10-2 and TRBJ2-1; 12 nucleotides match TRBD2. This CDR3 has 14 residues. Germline V lookup: CDR1 WSHSY, CDR2 SAAADI. V gave up 8 bases and J gave up 9 bases; unmatched junction bases: 8. The CDR3 sequence: CASRPSGGAGEQFF. The CDR3 region has the DNA TGCGCCAGCCGTCCTAGCGGGGGGGCCGGTGAGCAGTTCTTC.

The gene calls are TRBV7-2 and TRBJ2-7; 7 bases fit TRBD2. The V gene end was trimmed by 4 bases and the J gene end by 5 bases; junction bases not matched to a gene: 8. The V gene's germline CDR1 is SGHTA and CDR2 FQGNSA. This CDR3 has 14 residues. The CDR3 DNA reads TGTGCCAGCAGCTCCCAGGCACTAGCGAACGAGCAGTACTTC. This encodes CASSSQALANEQYF. The variable domain in full, completed from reference TRBV7-2 and TRBJ2-7, reads GAGVSQSPSNKVTEKGKDVELRCDPISGHTALYWYRQSLGQGLEFLIYFQGNSAPDKSGLPSDRFSAERTGGSVSTLTIQRTQQEDSAVYLCASSSQALANEQYFGPGTRLTVT.

This chain connects TRBV7-3 to TRBJ2-1, with 8 bases identical to TRBD2. Germline loops: CDR1 SGHTA, CDR2 FQGTGA. Trimming took 1 base from V and 5 from J; bases not matched to a gene: 4. The CDR3 runs to 15 residues. The CDR3 bases are TGTGCCAGCAGCTTAAGTAGCGGGATCAACAATGAGCAGTTCTTC. It yields the protein CASSLSSGINNEQFF.

The chain carries TRBV28 and TRBJ1-5; D ambiguous. Germline CDR1 and CDR2: MDHEN and SYDVKM. V lost 3 bases and J lost 4, with 7 bases in between. This CDR3 is 13 amino acids long. The CDR3 coding sequence is TGTGCCAGCAGTTTTGTAGCTAATCAGCCCCAGCATTTT. This sequence encodes CASSFVANQPQHF.

The chain carries TRBV19 and TRBJ1-1; TRBD1 aligns across 7 bases. The CDR3 loop spans 16 amino acids. Germline V lookup: CDR1 LNHDA, CDR2 SQIVND (reference sequence). With V trimmed by 7 bases and J by 4 bases, 15 bases remained unmatched. The CDR3 region has the DNA TGTGCCAGTACCCTCCGTCACAGGGGTTCAATCACTGAAGCTTTCTTT. Its protein product is CASTLRHRGSITEAFF.

The chain combines TRBV10-1 with TRBJ2-5; possibly TRBD2 for D (6 bases). V gave up 6 bases and J gave up 4 bases, with 15 bases separating them. The CDR3 consists of 14 residues. Per germline, CDR1 WNHNN and CDR2 SYGVQD (reference sequence). The CDR3 here is CASSPTSFGETQYF. CDR3 nucleotides: TGCGCCAGCAGCCCGACTAGTTTCGGAGAGACCCAGTACTTC.

This clone has more than one count but fewer than ten. The chain combines TRBV9 with TRBJ2-7; TRBD2 agrees at 8 bases. The CDR3 totals 18 residues. J gave up 4 bases and V 0 bases, and 15 bases lay outside the gene matches. From germline, CDR1 is SGDLS and CDR2 YYNGEE. As DNA, the CDR3 is TGTGCCAGCAGCGTAGGAAACCCGACGGGAGGGGTTCGGTACGAGCAGTACTTC. It is translated as CASSVGNPTGGVRYEQYF.

The chain joins TRBV15 to TRBJ1-2; 7 nucleotides match TRBD1. V shed 4 bases, J shed 4 bases, and the junction held 6 bases outside the gene matches. The CDR3 has 14 residues. Germline V lookup: CDR1 LNHNV, CDR2 YYDKDF (reference sequence). The CDR3 DNA follows: TGTGCCACCAGCACGATGACAGGGCCCTATGGCTACACCTTC. It is translated as CATSTMTGPYGYTF.

The chain couples TRBV23-1 to TRBJ2-5; 10 bases are a match to TRBD1. TRBV23-1 is an ORF, and what it does is uncertain. CDR3 size: 17 residues. V lost 4 bases, J lost 1 base, and 9 bases stayed unmatched. This chain's CDR3 is CASSPFLRDRGQETQYF. The CDR3 nucleotides read TGCGCCAGCAGTCCTTTCCTCCGGGACAGGGGCCAAGAGACCCAGTACTTC.

This clone has just a few counts. The chain recombines TRBV7-3 with TRBJ1-3; TRBD1 matches at 9 bases. Germline V gives CDR1 SGHTA, CDR2 FQGTGA. The CDR3 is made up of 15 amino acids. The J segment lost 5 bases and the V segment lost 4 bases, leaving 6 bases of the junction unmatched. In DNA, the CDR3 is TGTGCCAGCAGCTCCACAGGGGGCTCCCGAAACACCATATATTTT. Protein sequence: CASSSTGGSRNTIYF.

This clone appeared once. The J gene is TRBJ2-7, the V gene TRBV6-5; the match to TRBD2 covers 9 bases. Looked up from germline, CDR1 is MNHEY and CDR2 is SVGAGI. The CDR3 has 15 amino acids. The J segment lost 1 base and the V segment lost 8 bases, leaving 9 bases of the junction unmatched. The DNA for the CDR3 is TGTGCCAGCCTTAGCGGGGGAGCAGCTTCCTACGAGCAGTACTTC. This codes for CASLSGGAASYEQYF.